The 3 T cell receptor beta chains below all came from one sample that was sequenced in a study of blood T cell repertoires in COVID-19 (TCRdb year 2020). Library preparation used the immunoSEQ multiplex PCR assay. Imported from immuneACCESS, the table was reduced by TCRdb to in-frame sequences with V and J called. These copies leave out some clones; in studies compared against another copy, an unresolved V gene accounts for under half, and the cause of the remainder is not known. The sample records under 150,000 clones, roughly 86% of which are singletons. The ten largest make up roughly 2% of the sample. Specimen: peripheral blood. These receptors were collected from a human donor in a cohort sampled during active COVID-19.

This clone was detected once. The rearrangement uses TRBV3-1 (or the pseudogene TRBV3-2) and TRBJ1-5, with a possible D match to TRBD1 (6 bases). Trimming removed 0 bases at V and 4 bases at J, with 13 bases between. CDR1 is LGHDT and CDR2 is YNNKEL in the germline V gene (reference sequence). This CDR3 contains 16 residues. The CDR3 loop reads CASSQDPAQGNQPQHF. The CDR3 DNA reads TGTGCCAGCAGCCAAGATCCCGCGCAGGGGAATCAGCCCCAGCATTTT.

The V gene is TRBV4-3, the J gene TRBJ1-2; the D gene is possibly TRBD1 (5 bases). With 1 base removed from V and 11 bases from J, the gap between germline ends came to 17 bases. Germline lookup yields CDR1 LGHNA and CDR2 YSLEER. The CDR3 covers 14 residues. CDR3 amino acids: CASSQVVFGHQYTF. CDR3 nucleotide sequence: TGCGCCAGCAGCCAAGTAGTTTTCGGACATCAGTACACCTTC.

This chain links TRBV28 with TRBJ1-6; D gene ambiguous. The ends were cut back, 10 bases at V and 7 bases at J, with 17 bases in the middle. The CDR3 runs 14 residues. CDR1 and CDR2 (germline): MDHEN, SYDVKM. CDR3 region: CATETAARNSPLHF. CDR3 DNA: TGTGCCACCGAAACGGCTGCCAGGAATTCACCCCTCCACTTT.